What follows are 21 T cell receptor beta chains derived from one specimen sequenced in a study of early T cells in non-severe SARS-CoV-2 infection (dated by TCRdb to the early 2020s). Library construction relied on 5' RACE. The sequencing machine was a NextSeq 500. The public reads were reanalyzed by TCRdb: fastp trimming at Q25, MiXCR alignment, in-frame beta chains only. Rows are unified per CDR3 protein, each entry keeping the most common DNA and genes. For this sample the table gives over 75,000 distinct CDR3 sequences, of which about 12% were detected only once. The top ten hold about 2.1% of the sample. The sequencing input was whole blood. The receptors come from an adult who was a healthcare worker with PCR-confirmed SARS-CoV-2 infection or an uninfected control (not recorded which).

This clonotype was picked up many times. This chain joins TRBV24-1 and TRBJ2-7; 10 bases are a match to TRBD1. CDR3 length: 15 amino acids. The germline V gene encodes CDR1 KGHDR and CDR2 SFDVKD. Trimming took 8 bases from V and 5 from J; bases not matched to a gene: 11. The CDR3 protein is CATNIHRDRGDEQYF. In nucleotides, the CDR3 is TGTGCCACCAATATCCACCGGGACAGGGGAGACGAGCAGTACTTC.

This clonotype has just a few counts. This chain links TRBV5-1 with TRBJ1-6; possible D gene TRBD1, 5 bases. The CDR3 is 16 residues long. Between the trimmed V and J ends, which lost 4 bases and 5 bases, there was a span of 16 bases. Germline-derived CDR1 and CDR2 are SGHRS and YFSETQ. The CDR3 nucleotides read TGCGCCAGCAGCGCGACGGGGGGAAACGATAATTCACCCCTCCACTTT. Its protein product is CASSATGGNDNSPLHF.

The chain links TRBV5-4 to TRBJ2-2; the D gene could be TRBD1 or TRBD2 (5 bases each). Germline assignment: CDR1 SGHNT and CDR2 YYREEE (reference sequence). The CDR3 totals 15 residues. V shed 0 bases and J shed 5 bases, with 11 bases lying between them. CDR3 sequence (DNA): TGTGCCAGCAGCTTGGTCGGGGCATGGACCGGGGAGCTGTTTTTT. Translated, it gives CASSLVGAWTGELFF.

The CDR3 here is CASSSTVTSSYEQYF. CDR3 in DNA: TGTGCCAGCTCATCCACCGTCACGAGCTCCTACGAGCAGTACTTC. The genes are TRBV18 and TRBJ2-7; D not certain. CDR3 length: 15 amino acids. CDR1 is KGHSH, CDR2 LQKENI, per germline. V was trimmed by 5 bases and J by 0 bases, leaving 14 bases between them.

The V gene is TRBV20-1, the J gene TRBJ1-5; TRBD1 matches at 7 bases. The V and J ends lost 3 bases and 3 bases, in that order; junction bases with no gene match: 5. The CDR3 is 14 amino acids. Per germline, CDR1 DFQATT and CDR2 SNEGSKA (reference sequence). CDR3 sequence reads: CSASGDRDNQPQHF. CDR3 coding DNA: TGCAGTGCTAGTGGGGACAGAGACAATCAGCCCCAGCATTTT.

This clonotype was seen ten or more times. CDR3 DNA: TGTGCCAGCAGCCCTTCGGGACAGGGCCCCGGGGAGCTGTTTTTT. Residues: CASSPSGQGPGELFF. V gene TRBV7-9 combines with J gene TRBJ2-2, with 9 bases aligning to TRBD1. The V gene end was trimmed by 5 bases and the J gene end by 6 bases; junction bases not matched to a gene: 7. This CDR3 is built from 15 residues. Germline V gene sequence: CDR1 SEHNR, CDR2 FQNEAQ (reference sequence).

This clonotype was found a few times. This chain uses TRBV5-1 with TRBJ1-1; D uncertain. This CDR3 is 13 amino acids long. Germline CDR1 SGHRS, CDR2 YFSETQ. Trimming took off 3 bases at V and 7 bases at J, with 13 bases between the two ends. Written as DNA, the CDR3 is TGCGCCAGCAGCTCCCGGGCGTTGGGTGAAGCTTTCTTT. This translates into CASSSRALGEAFF.

The gene calls are TRBV25-1 and TRBJ1-5, with 7 nucleotides matching TRBD1. CDR1 MGHDK and CDR2 SYGVNS come from the germline V gene. The V gene end was trimmed by 3 bases and the J gene end by 6 bases; junction bases not matched to a gene: 5. The CDR3 is made up of 14 amino acids. The CDR3 reads CASSDPDRAQPQHF. The CDR3 nucleotides are TGTGCCAGCAGTGACCCCGACAGGGCTCAGCCCCAGCATTTT.

This clonotype was counted at least ten times. The rearrangement links TRBV14 to TRBJ2-1; D remains unclear. The ends were cut back, 8 bases at V and 6 bases at J, with 8 bases in the middle. CDR1 and CDR2 from the germline V gene are SGHDN and FVKESK. This CDR3 spans 11 amino acids. CDR3 residues: CASGVGNEQFF. The CDR3 DNA reads TGTGCCAGCGGGGTGGGCAATGAGCAGTTCTTC.

This clonotype was picked up a small number of times. The J gene is TRBJ2-7, the V gene TRBV14; D gene unclear. V was cut by 1 base and J by 6 bases, with 13 bases left in between. The CDR3 length is 14 residues. Germline V gene lookup returns CDR1 SGHDN and CDR2 FVKESK. DNA for the CDR3: TGTGCCAGCAGCCAAGTGTCCGGACGAGGCGAGCAGTACTTC. The encoded protein is CASSQVSGRGEQYF.

The chain links TRBV7-2 to TRBJ2-7, with a weak D call TRBD1 (6 bases). CDR3 length: 14 residues. The germline gives CDR1 SGHTA, CDR2 FQGNSA. V dropped 4 bases and J dropped 6 bases, with 16 bases sitting between them. The CDR3 DNA reads TGTGCCAGCAGCTCAACAGGGTTAATCAGCGAGCAGTACTTC. Its translation is CASSSTGLISEQYF.

The CDR3 DNA reads TGTGCCAGCAGTTACAGGGCAGGGGATCATGGCTACACCTTC. Translation: CASSYRAGDHGYTF. The chain uses TRBV6-2 or TRBV6-3 and TRBJ1-2; D is perhaps TRBD1 (6 bases). Trimming cost V 2 bases and J 6 bases, with 13 bases left between them. The germline V gene has CDR1 MNHEY and CDR2 SVGEGT. This CDR3 region has 14 residues.

The chain employs TRBV4-1 and TRBJ2-1, with D unresolved. The CDR3 is 13 amino acids. Deletions cut 0 bases from V and 4 bases from J, with 4 bases between. The germline CDR1 and CDR2 sequences are MGHRA and YSYEKL. This chain's CDR3 is CASSQERYNEQFF. DNA for the CDR3: TGCGCCAGCAGCCAAGAAAGGTACAATGAGCAGTTCTTC.

The table lists this clonotype with many counts. V is TRBV7-9 and J is TRBJ2-7, with D perhaps TRBD2 (6 bases). CDR1 SEHNR and CDR2 FQNEAQ come from the germline V gene (reference sequence). The CDR3 runs 12 residues. The V and J ends lost 5 bases and 6 bases respectively, with 11 bases between them. CDR3 amino acids: CASSGGAGEQYF. CDR3 bases: TGTGCCAGCAGCGGAGGGGCTGGCGAGCAGTACTTC.

This clonotype was counted only a few times. This chain links TRBV11-2 with TRBJ2-1; D may be TRBD1 (5 bases). Germline CDR1 reads SGHAT; CDR2 reads FQNNGV. The CDR3 sequence is 14 residues long. Trimming pared 2 bases from V and 5 bases from J, leaving 10 bases between. CDR3 DNA: TGTGCCAGCAGCTTATTGGCAGGGAACAATGAGCAGTTCTTC. Its translation: CASSLLAGNNEQFF.

V and J are TRBV12-3 or TRBV12-4 and TRBJ2-3; perhaps D is TRBD1 or TRBD2 (5 bases each). V shed 6 bases and J shed 2 bases, with 18 bases lying between them. This CDR3 contains 16 residues. The DNA for the CDR3 is TGTGCCAGCAGGGGGGTAGCGAGGCTCGCCACAGATACGCAGTATTTT. This gives the protein CASRGVARLATDTQYF.

This rearrangement joins TRBV7-6 to TRBJ1-2; 8 bases line up with TRBD1. Germline V lookup: CDR1 SGHVS, CDR2 FNYEAQ. This CDR3 is built from 17 residues. V shed 2 bases and J 6 bases; nucleotides not matched to a gene: 14. As DNA, the CDR3 is TGTGCCAGCAGCTTACGGACAGGGCCGCTGCCTGACCATGGCTACACCTTC. Encoded protein: CASSLRTGPLPDHGYTF.

This clonotype was recorded many times. The chain recombines TRBV6-2 or TRBV6-3 with TRBJ2-1; 10 bases match TRBD2. Trimming at V came to 6 bases and at J to 7 bases, leaving 9 bases not matched to a gene. The CDR3 has 15 amino acids. CDR1 and CDR2 from the germline V gene are MNHEY and SVGEGT. CDR3 DNA sequence: TGTGCCAGCAGGGAAAGCGGGGGGGCGAAGAATGAGCAGTTCTTC. The encoded protein is CASRESGGAKNEQFF.

The gene calls are TRBV29-1 and TRBJ1-2; no clear D. Germline V gene data show CDR1 as SQVTM and CDR2 as ANQGSEA. This CDR3 has 11 amino acids. Trimming stripped 4 bases from V and 3 bases from J, with 6 bases between. The CDR3 sequence is CSVGFDYGYTF. The DNA for the CDR3 is TGCAGCGTTGGGTTTGACTATGGCTACACCTTC.

This clonotype was recorded at least ten times. The chain carries TRBV10-2 and TRBJ1-2; 8 bases line up with TRBD1. The ends lost 5 bases at V and 4 bases at J; junction bases unmatched: 15. The CDR3 extends over 17 amino acids. Germline CDR1 WSHSY, CDR2 SAAADI. CDR3 coding DNA: TGCGCCAGCAGTACCACAGGGGGAAAGGCTGGGGCCTATGGCTACACCTTC. Its translation: CASSTTGGKAGAYGYTF.

About this clonotype itself: Germline and junction disagree at one end, which may indicate a read error. Written as DNA, the CDR3 is TGTGCCAGCAGTGAAGCCAGGATTGACTTC. Encoded protein: CASSEARIDF. The chain combines TRBV2 with TRBJ2-1; D is ambiguous. Germline CDR1 reads SNHLY; CDR2 reads FYNNEI. The CDR3 is 10 amino acids.